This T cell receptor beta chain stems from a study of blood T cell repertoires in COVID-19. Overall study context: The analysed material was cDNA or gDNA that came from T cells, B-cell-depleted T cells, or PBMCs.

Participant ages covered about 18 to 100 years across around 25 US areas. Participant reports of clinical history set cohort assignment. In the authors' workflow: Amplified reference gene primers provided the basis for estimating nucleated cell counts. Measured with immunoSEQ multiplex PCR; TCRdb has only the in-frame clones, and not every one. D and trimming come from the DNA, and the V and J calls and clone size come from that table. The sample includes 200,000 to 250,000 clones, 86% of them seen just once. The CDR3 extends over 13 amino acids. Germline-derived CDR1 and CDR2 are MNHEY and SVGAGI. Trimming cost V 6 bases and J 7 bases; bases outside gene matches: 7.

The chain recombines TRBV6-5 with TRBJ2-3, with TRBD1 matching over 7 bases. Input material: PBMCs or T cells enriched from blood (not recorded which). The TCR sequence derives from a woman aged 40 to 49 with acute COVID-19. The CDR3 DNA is TGTGCCAGCAGATACGAGGGGGCTAATACGCAGTATTTT. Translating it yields CASRYEGANTQYF.